This TCR beta chain appears in the sequencing data of a study of vaccination effects on CD4 cells after COVID-19 (dated by TCRdb to about 2022). With regard to the full study: To identify antigen-specific CD4+ T cell clonotypes by their expansion, the ViraFEST assay first stimulated PBMC with viral peptide pools and then applied TCR sequencing. Each participant got two doses of an mRNA SARS-CoV-2 vaccine, either BNT162b2 or mRNA-1273. Some 2 million PBMC per well were cultured with 9 to 10 ug/ml peptides in IMDM containing approximately 4.5% human AB serum, about 9 IU/ml IL-2 and gentamicin. SARS-CoV-2 spike-specific CD4+ TCR repertoires from before and after mRNA vaccination were compared in COVID-19 convalescent patients and in infection-naive vaccine recipients. A total of 10 COVID-19 convalescent patients and a handful of SARS-CoV-2-naive healthy vaccine recipients were included in the full study. In the study, cultures from other donors were sequenced using the Oncomine TCR Beta short-read assay on an Illumina iSeq 100.

After less than eleven days of culture, CD4+ T cells were isolated with the EasySep CD4+ T cell isolation kit. The absence of prior SARS-CoV-2 infection in healthy vaccine recipients was confirmed by negative nucleocapsid antibodies before and after vaccination. Half of the culture medium was replaced with fresh IL-2-containing medium on days 3 and 7. Unless noted otherwise, every peptide stimulation condition was grown in triplicate wells. Using Ficoll-Paque Plus gradient centrifugation, PBMC were separated from whole blood and then either used fresh or cryopreserved at -140C. Genomic DNA was extracted from cultured CD4+ T cells with the QIAamp micro DNA kit. Library preparation was by the immunoSEQ multiplex PCR assay. TCR beta CDR3 sequencing was performed on DNA from the cultured, isolated CD4+ T cells. The authors' analysis ran thus. Non-productive TCR sequences were discarded, and reads were trimmed to the CDR3 region, with only CDR3s of 7 or more amino acids retained. Antigen-specific clonotypes were identified with the MANAFEST web app by comparing expansion in peptide wells against reference cultures. To be called positive, a clone needed expansion at FDR<0.05 compared with the reference and with all other wells, an odds ratio greater than 5, and a frequency greater than 0.1% in two replicate wells. A clonotype was defined as cross-reactive if the clonotype was significantly expanded both in SARS-CoV-2 spike wells and in at least one common cold coronavirus spike condition. CDR3 similarity was assessed by Levenshtein distance using the stringdist R package, and unrooted trees were constructed with ape in R 3.6.1. Sourced from immuneACCESS, this table was stored by TCRdb with only in-frame sequences that have V and J called. A share of the clones is absent; for the studies checked, an unresolved V gene accounts for under half, and the remainder has no known explanation. That table supplies the V and J calls and clone size; D and trimming were determined from the DNA. The sample table contains 30,000 to 40,000 clones; only one count was recorded for roughly 82% of them. The top ten hold 2.9% of the sample.

Counted from cysteine to phenylalanine, this CDR3 has 15 amino acids. The read is trimmed to its CDR3 DNA, 45 bases read in frame from base 1. From a lookup of the germline V gene, CDR1 and CDR2 are MGHRA and YSYEKL. Trimming takes 2 bases off V and 5 bases off J; junction bases not matched to a gene: 8. Beyond this particular receptor, the publication reports: In healthy vaccine recipients, vaccine-induced clones were almost all SARS-CoV-2 mono-reactive, with only 1 of 255 cross-reactive with common cold coronaviruses. Clones induced by infection and clones induced by vaccination both contracted markedly at late timepoints after vaccination, which fits with T cell responses waning over time. The study was limited by a small number of convalescent patients and lacked early post-infection timepoints.

To note about this clone: It lacks a known antigen. No quality values exist for individual bases; no much larger clone is one base distant.

The source material was CD4+ T cells from PBMCs cultured without peptide, sampled before COVID-19 vaccination. The TCR comes from a human donor who received a COVID-19 vaccine. The rearrangement combines TRBV4-1 with TRBJ1-1, with 7 bases in between that match TRBD1. Read as DNA, the sequence is TGCGCCAGCAGCCAATGGGCAGGGGGAGAGACTGAAGCTTTCTTT. It specifies CASSQWAGGETEAFF.